Listed below are T cell receptor beta chains from one sample, sequenced in a study of T cell repertoires in cytomegalovirus infection. TCRdb re-called the reads with MiXCR, one entry per CDR3 protein. The profile covers more than 150,000 distinct CDR3 sequences, with about 21% appearing a single time and 2.5% to 3% taken by the ten largest. Sequencing used PBMCs. These TCRs come from a human donor in good health (CMV status not recorded). Some clones in this sample may be carry-over from other donors' samples. CDR3s include the opening cysteine and the closing phenylalanine or tryptophan. Fields, in order: J gene, V gene, D gene, clone size, CDR3 protein, CDR3 DNA. The D gene is left open where the match is weak. Not every row has a clone size; where given, it reads once, few, many or a size class.

TRBJ1-1,TRBV6-5,-,many,CASSIGFNTEAFF,TGTGCCAGCTCAATAGGTTTTAACACTGAAGCTTTCTTT
TRBJ2-7,TRBV12-3/TRBV12-4,-,few,CASSLARAYEQYF,TGTGCCAGCAGTTTAGCGCGGGCCTACGAGCAGTACTTC
TRBJ2-1,TRBV7-9,-,many,CASSRKDRAYNEQFF,TGTGCCAGCAGCCGAAAGGACCGAGCCTACAATGAGCAGTTCTTC
TRBJ2-4,TRBV3-1,-,-,CASSQRGGRANIQYF,TGTGCCAGCAGCCAGAGAGGGGGGCGCGCGAACATTCAGTACTTC
TRBJ2-7,TRBV7-9,TRBD2,-,CASSSAGAGFEQYF,TGTGCCAGCAGCTCTGCCGGAGCGGGATTCGAGCAGTACTTC
TRBJ1-1,TRBV12-3/TRBV12-4,-,many,CASSLASSREGLGAEAFF,TGTGCCAGCAGTTTAGCTTCGTCGAGGGAGGGCCTTGGCGCTGAAGCTTTCTTT
TRBJ2-7,TRBV12-3/TRBV12-4,TRBD1,-,CASSVSGTGVYEQYF,TGTGCCAGCAGTGTCTCCGGGACAGGGGTCTATGAGCAGTACTTC
TRBJ2-5,TRBV12-3/TRBV12-4,TRBD2,few,CASSFLAGDRVRGQETQYF,TGTGCCAGCAGTTTCCTAGCGGGAGACCGGGTGAGGGGTCAAGAGACCCAGTACTTC
TRBJ2-7,TRBV19,TRBD2,-,CASSGLAGAYEQYF,TGTGCCAGTAGTGGACTAGCGGGAGCCTACGAGCAGTACTTC
TRBJ1-4,TRBV7-2,-,many,CASSFRGGEKLFF,TGTGCCAGCAGCTTCAGGGGAGGGGAAAAACTGTTTTTT
TRBJ1-5,TRBV10-3,TRBD1,-,CAISERQGDWPQHF,TGTGCCATCAGTGAGAGACAGGGGGATTGGCCCCAGCATTTT
TRBJ2-1,TRBV7-2,-,many,CASSLNRDNEQFF,TGTGCCAGCAGCTTAAACAGGGACAATGAGCAGTTCTTC
TRBJ1-4,TRBV29-1,TRBD1,-,CSVTGEGEKLFF,TGCAGCGTCACAGGGGAGGGTGAAAAACTGTTTTTT
TRBJ2-5,TRBV7-7,-,many,CASSLDGLFQETQYF,TGTGCCAGCAGCTTAGACGGGCTATTCCAAGAGACCCAGTACTTC
TRBJ2-1,TRBV10-3,TRBD2,few,CAISETTSGGNDEQFF,TGTGCCATCAGTGAAACGACTAGCGGGGGGAACGATGAGCAGTTCTTC
TRBJ2-1,TRBV5-4,TRBD1,many,CASSLGPGQGNNEQFF,TGTGCCAGCAGCTTGGGACCGGGACAGGGCAACAATGAGCAGTTCTTC
TRBJ2-2,TRBV19,TRBD2,once,CATSSSGRDYPFDGELFF,TGTGCCACCAGTAGTTCAGGGCGGGACTACCCCTTCGACGGGGAGCTGTTTTTT
TRBJ2-7,TRBV10-3,-,few,CAISVQQGIYEQYF,TGTGCCATCAGTGTGCAGCAGGGGATCTACGAGCAGTACTTC
TRBJ2-2,TRBV29-1,TRBD2,-,CSVESGGGLPGELFF,TGCAGCGTTGAATCGGGGGGGGGTTTACCCGGGGAGCTGTTTTTT
TRBJ2-3,TRBV15,-,-,CATSISGDTQYF,TGTGCCACCAGCATCTCTGGGGATACGCAGTATTTT
TRBJ2-1,TRBV28,TRBD2,-,CASSSPAWGGSDEQFF,TGTGCCAGCAGTTCCCCCGCATGGGGCGGGAGTGATGAGCAGTTCTTC
TRBJ1-6,TRBV5-1,-,few,CASRQVRMDSPLHF,TGCGCCAGCAGACAAGTGAGAATGGATTCACCCCTCCACTTT
TRBJ2-7,TRBV20-1,TRBD1,once,CSASYQGVEYEQYF,TGCAGTGCTAGTTACCAGGGGGTTGAGTACGAGCAGTACTTC
TRBJ1-1,TRBV3-1,-,-,CASSGRRSLNTEAFF,TGTGCCAGCAGCGGACGACGGAGCCTGAACACTGAAGCTTTCTTT
TRBJ1-3,TRBV5-1,TRBD1,-,CASSGGQSGNTIYF,TGCGCCAGCAGCGGGGGACAGTCTGGAAACACCATATATTTT
TRBJ2-1,TRBV6-2/TRBV6-3,-,many,CASSYSPANEQFF,TGTGCCAGCAGTTATTCTCCTGCGAATGAGCAGTTCTTC
TRBJ1-2,TRBV10-3,-,few,CAIQAGDTGYTF,TGTGCCATCCAGGCCGGTGACACTGGCTACACCTTC
TRBJ2-3,TRBV28,TRBD2,-,CASRRLAGVGTDTQYF,TGTGCCAGCAGGCGACTAGCGGGAGTAGGTACAGATACGCAGTATTTT
TRBJ2-5,TRBV6-2/TRBV6-3,-,few,CASSPTRVYQETQYF,TGTGCCAGCAGTCCTACGCGGGTTTACCAAGAGACCCAGTACTTC
TRBJ1-1,TRBV6-6,-,many,CASSYGQLNTEAFF,TGTGCCAGCAGCTACGGACAGCTTAACACTGAAGCTTTCTTT
TRBJ2-3,TRBV6-2/TRBV6-3,-,few,CASIAAGQRYTQYF,TGTGCCAGCATAGCAGCGGGACAACGATATACGCAGTATTTT